The T cell receptor (beta chain) under discussion was sequenced for a study of HIV-infected children after antiretroviral therapy interruption. Study overall: Median age was roughly 9.3 years (interruption) and roughly 8 years (continuous). Interruption-arm samples span weeks 0, 12, interruption end (24 or 48), and about 3 years post-study. Weeks 0, 48 and 150 were sampled under continuous treatment.

A 3' RACE protocol on RNA, with unique molecular identifiers, produced the TCR library. TCRdb re-derived calls from the 3' RACE reads in MiXCR, one entry per CDR3 protein. There are about 15,000 distinct CDR3 sequences in the sample; 3.4% occur only once, and approximately 5% lies in the top ten. Treatment defined: PENTA 11 planned treatment interruption arm or continuous ART arm. V lost 2 bases, J lost 6 bases, and 4 bases lay in between. The germline V gene encodes CDR1 MDHEN and CDR2 SYDVKM. The CDR3 runs 11 residues. Study conclusions and caveats: After treatment interruption started, naive CD4+ CDR3 overlap across time points dropped.

Ten or more counts support this clonotype. Its matching antigen is unknown. The sequence was obtained from a child between 2 and 17 years old with HIV. This chain uses TRBV28 with TRBJ1-2; D is uncertain. Source: CD45RA+ CD4+ T cells from PBMCs, taken from a donor given antiretroviral therapy, either interrupted or continuous. Specified subset: naive CD4+ CD45RA+ CD45RO- T cells. CDR3 sequence reads: CASSLRDGYTF. CDR3 nucleotide sequence: TGTGCCAGCAGTTTACGGGATGGCTACACCTTC.